Shown below are 32 T cell receptor beta chains from a single sample sequenced in a study of CD8 T cells in ankylosing spondylitis (dated by TCRdb to about 2017). The antigens of these receptors remain unknown. Beyond this particular receptor, the publication reports: Blood from ankylosing spondylitis patients appeared to be characterized by a TCR beta motif made up of about 8 highly homologous amino acid variants.

The library came from 5' RACE. Sequencing was carried out with an Illumina HiSeq 2500. The public reads were reanalyzed by TCRdb: fastp trimming at Q25, MiXCR alignment, in-frame beta chains only. Duplicate CDR3 protein sequences are folded into a single record with the most common DNA and genes. This sample lists about 540,000 distinct CDR3 sequences; about 12% were detected once. The top ten hold around 7% of the sample. The material sequenced was blood, either unsorted or a sorted T cell fraction (not recorded which). The receptors were sampled from a male donor with ankylosing spondylitis.

This clonotype was seen repeatedly, ten times or more. The J gene is TRBJ1-1, the V gene TRBV7-8, with TRBD1 identical over 12 bases. The CDR3 length is 18 residues. The V gene end was trimmed by 0 bases and the J gene end by 7 bases; junction bases not matched to a gene: 12. Germline assignment: CDR1 SGHVS and CDR2 FQNEAQ. Here the CDR3 reads CASSLARGQGAIGSEAFF. In DNA form, the CDR3 reads TGTGCCAGCAGCTTAGCGAGGGGACAGGGGGCGATTGGGAGTGAAGCTTTCTTT.

V gene TRBV11-2 combines with J gene TRBJ1-5; D gene ambiguous. The length of the CDR3 is 18 residues. The V end was cut by 2 bases, the J end by 3 bases, with 20 bases between. Germline CDR1 is SGHAT and CDR2 is FQNNGV. In nucleotides, the CDR3 is TGTGCCAGCAGCTTATTTCGCGGTGGCCACGGGAACAATCAGCCCCAGCATTTT. Translating it yields CASSLFRGGHGNNQPQHF.

In its sample, this clonotype was seen a few times. This chain connects TRBV5-1 to TRBJ2-1; D remains ambiguous. V dropped 0 bases and J dropped 6 bases, with 10 bases sitting between them. The CDR3 has 14 residues. The germline gives CDR1 SGHRS, CDR2 YFSETQ. The CDR3 region is CASSLVVGINEQFF. The CDR3 region has the DNA TGCGCCAGCAGCTTGGTTGTGGGGATCAATGAGCAGTTCTTC.

This clonotype was counted ten times or more. This rearrangement joins TRBV6-1 to TRBJ1-2; 11 nucleotides agree with TRBD1. This CDR3 has 14 amino acids. V trimming: 4 bases; J trimming: 6 bases; junction bases outside the gene matches: 4. The germline gives CDR1 MNHNS, CDR2 SASEGT. The CDR3 spells CASSGGQGEDGYTF. The CDR3 DNA follows: TGTGCCAGCAGTGGGGGACAGGGGGAGGATGGCTACACCTTC.

About this clonotype: In this CDR3 the conserved last residue, phenylalanine or tryptophan, is missing, so a read error is likely. This sequence joins TRBV6-5 and TRBJ1-2; D perhaps matches TRBD1 (5 bases). Per germline, CDR1 MNHEY and CDR2 SVGAGI. The CDR3 runs 11 residues. V lost 5 bases and J lost 7, with 8 bases in between. As DNA, the CDR3 is TGTGCCAGCAGTCAGGGACGTGGCTACACCATC. Translating it yields CASSQGRGYTI.

This clonotype came up a few times. This chain connects TRBV28 to TRBJ2-4; 9 bases are shared with TRBD2. Trimming cost V 4 bases and J 15 bases; bases outside gene matches: 16. Germline loops: CDR1 MDHEN, CDR2 SYDVKM. The CDR3 has 15 residues. The CDR3 sequence: CASSSDYEREAQVYF. The CDR3 coding sequence is TGTGCCAGCAGTTCTGACTACGAGCGGGAGGCGCAGGTGTACTTC.

This clonotype was seen ten or more times. The chain joins TRBV12-3 or TRBV12-4 to TRBJ2-4, with 9 bases that match TRBD1. Unmatched junction bases numbered 5, after V lost 5 bases and J lost 0 bases. The CDR3 consists of 16 residues. CDR3 coding DNA: TGTGCCAGCAGTCCCACAGGGGGCTCAGCCAAAAACATTCAGTACTTC. Protein sequence: CASSPTGGSAKNIQYF.

This clonotype was found many times. This rearrangement joins TRBV4-2 to TRBJ2-1; 8 bases are a match to TRBD2. The CDR3 runs to 18 residues. V dropped 0 bases and J dropped 2; count of bases not matched to a gene: 9. Germline CDR1 is LGHNA and CDR2 is YNFKEQ. The CDR3 nucleotides read TGTGCCAGCAGCCAAGACCCTGTAGGTAGCGGGACCTACAATGAGCAGTTCTTC. This gives the protein CASSQDPVGSGTYNEQFF.

This clonotype was counted between two and nine times. The V gene is TRBV27, the J gene TRBJ2-1, with 8 nucleotides matching TRBD2. The germline V gene has CDR1 MNHEY and CDR2 SMNVEV (reference sequence). With 3 bases clipped from V and 5 bases from J, the junction kept 6 bases outside the gene matches. The CDR3 loop spans 15 amino acids. The CDR3 DNA sequence: TGTGCCAGCAGTTTTACTACTAGCGGAAACAATGAGCAGTTCTTC. Residues: CASSFTTSGNNEQFF.

This clonotype has only a few counts. The chain joins TRBV20-1 to TRBJ2-1, with 9 bases identical to TRBD1. The CDR3 length is 13 residues. CDR1 and CDR2 from the germline V gene are DFQATT and SNEGSKA (reference sequence). Trimming cost V 4 bases and J 6 bases; bases outside gene matches: 4. CDR3 DNA: TGCAGTGCTAACAGGGGGCGAGGCAATGAGCAGTTCTTC. This gives the protein CSANRGRGNEQFF.

This clonotype occurred a few times. Germline and junction disagree at one end, which may indicate a read error. The rearrangement links TRBV11-3 to TRBJ2-5; 8 bases line up with TRBD1. Germline V CDR1 and CDR2: SGHNT, YENEEA. The CDR3 is 11 amino acids. The DNA for the CDR3 is TGTGCCAGCAGTCGATTGGACAGGGTACACTTC. It yields the protein CASSRLDRVHF.

J is TRBJ2-1 and V is TRBV11-2, with 10 bases matching TRBD2. Trimming cost V 4 bases and J 1 base; bases outside gene matches: 19. Germline values: CDR1 SGHAT, CDR2 FQNNGV. This CDR3 is built from 21 residues. Here the CDR3 reads CASSWTPVRLAGEGSYNEQFF. The CDR3 DNA sequence: TGTGCCAGCAGCTGGACCCCGGTCAGGCTAGCGGGAGAGGGGTCCTACAATGAGCAGTTCTTC.

The table lists this clonotype with a few counts. This chain connects TRBV11-2 to TRBJ2-7; 10 nucleotides align to TRBD2. V shed 1 base and J 3 bases; nucleotides not matched to a gene: 6. The CDR3 runs 16 residues. Germline lookup yields CDR1 SGHAT and CDR2 FQNNGV. CDR3 region: CASSLGTSGAYYEQYF. CDR3 DNA sequence: TGTGCCAGCAGCTTAGGGACTAGCGGAGCCTACTACGAGCAGTACTTC. Together with reference TRBV11-2 and TRBJ2-7, the CDR3 gives the full variable domain: EAGVAQSPRYKIIEKRQSVAFWCNPISGHATLYWYQQILGQGPKLLIQFQNNGVVDDSQLPKDRFSAERLKGVDSTLKIQPAKLEDSAVYLCASSLGTSGAYYEQYFGPGTRLTVT.

This sequence joins TRBV14 and TRBJ2-3, with D possibly being TRBD2 (5 bases). The germline V and J ends were trimmed by 4 bases and 4 bases, with 9 bases remaining between them. Germline assignment: CDR1 SGHDN and CDR2 FVKESK. The length of the CDR3 is 13 residues. This CDR3 reads CASSLTRPDTQYF. The CDR3 DNA reads as TGTGCCAGCAGCCTCACTAGGCCAGATACGCAGTATTTT.

The gene calls are TRBV12-3 or TRBV12-4 and TRBJ1-1; 7 bases align to TRBD1. J gave up 3 bases and V 1 base, and 5 bases lay outside the gene matches. The CDR3 is 15 residues long. The CDR3 region has the DNA TGTGCCAGCAGTTTAGAGGGGGCGAAGCACACTGAAGCTTTCTTT. Protein: CASSLEGAKHTEAFF.

The V gene is TRBV3-1, the J gene TRBJ1-1; TRBD1 is a possible D gene (5 bases). The ends were cut back, 0 bases at V and 3 bases at J, with 14 bases in the middle. The CDR3 has 16 residues. Germline CDR1 is LGHDT and CDR2 is YNNKEL (reference sequence). The CDR3 bases are TGTGCCAGCAGCCAAGATATGGCAGGGTCCCACACTGAAGCTTTCTTT. Its translation is CASSQDMAGSHTEAFF.

The chain links TRBV27 to TRBJ1-2, with 10 bases matching TRBD1. Trimming at V came to 5 bases and at J to 8 bases, leaving 11 bases not matched to a gene. The CDR3 spans 15 residues. Germline assignment: CDR1 MNHEY and CDR2 SMNVEV (reference sequence). This CDR3 is CASSPDRGTLRGYTF. The CDR3 bases are TGTGCCAGCAGTCCGGACAGGGGGACGTTACGAGGCTACACCTTC.

This clonotype was seen only a few times. The rearrangement links TRBV24-1 to TRBJ2-1; 14 nucleotides align to TRBD2. The CDR3 has 19 amino acids. Germline assignment: CDR1 KGHDR and CDR2 SFDVKD. Germline trimming cut 2 bases from V and 0 bases from J; bases unmatched to any gene: 5. DNA of the CDR3: TGTGCCACCAGTGATTCGGGACTAGCGGGGGAAAGCTCCTACAATGAGCAGTTCTTC. Protein product: CATSDSGLAGESSYNEQFF.

The V gene is TRBV29-1, the J gene TRBJ2-7; the match to TRBD2 covers 8 bases. J was trimmed by 3 bases and V by 8 bases; bases with no gene match: 6. Germline assignment: CDR1 SQVTM and CDR2 ANQGSEA. The CDR3 has 12 residues. The DNA of the CDR3 is TGCAGCATCTGGACTAGCAGCTACGAGCAGTACTTC. Amino acids: CSIWTSSYEQYF.

The J gene is TRBJ2-1, the V gene TRBV12-3 or TRBV12-4; 8 positions agree with TRBD2. The CDR3 length is 15 residues. The trim removed 5 bases at V and 6 bases at J, leaving 9 bases unmatched. CDR3: CASSPARLAGNEQFF. In DNA, the CDR3 is TGTGCCAGCAGTCCTGCGCGGCTAGCGGGCAATGAGCAGTTCTTC.

This clonotype showed up just a few times. The V gene is TRBV29-1, the J gene TRBJ2-3; D perhaps matches TRBD1 (6 bases). The V gene lost 4 bases and the J gene lost 1 base, with 12 bases spanning the gap. The CDR3 is 14 amino acids. Germline V gene lookup returns CDR1 SQVTM and CDR2 ANQGSEA. CDR3: CSVVGTRRTDTQYF. The CDR3 coding sequence is TGCAGCGTTGTGGGGACACGCCGCACAGATACGCAGTATTTT.

The rearrangement links TRBV20-1 to TRBJ2-7; the match to TRBD1 covers 7 bases. Germline V gene sequence: CDR1 DFQATT, CDR2 SNEGSKA (reference sequence). The CDR3 runs to 12 residues. V lost 5 bases to trimming and J lost 2 bases; unmatched junction nucleotides: 3. CDR3 sequence: CSAPQGAYEQYF. The CDR3 coding sequence is TGCAGTGCTCCCCAGGGGGCCTACGAGCAGTACTTC.

The chain recombines TRBV5-1 with TRBJ2-3, with 10 bases identical to TRBD2. The V and J ends lost 3 bases and 4 bases, in that order; junction bases with no gene match: 8. This CDR3 comprises 16 residues. Germline CDR1 is SGHRS and CDR2 is YFSETQ. The CDR3 sequence: CASSWVLAGSSDTQYF. Here the CDR3 DNA reads TGCGCCAGCAGCTGGGTACTAGCGGGAAGTTCAGATACGCAGTATTTT.

This clonotype turned up a few times. The chain is built from TRBV3-1 and TRBJ2-1; TRBD1 matches at 8 bases. Germline trimming cut 5 bases from V and 6 bases from J; bases unmatched to any gene: 9. Germline V gene lookup returns CDR1 LGHDT and CDR2 YNNKEL (reference sequence). The length of the CDR3 is 15 residues. The CDR3 spells CASSNHPGTGNEQFF. The CDR3 DNA reads TGTGCCAGCAGCAACCATCCCGGGACAGGCAATGAGCAGTTCTTC.

In the case of this clonotype: One junction end disagrees with the germline gene, perhaps due to a read error. This sequence joins TRBV28 and TRBJ2-3, with D possibly TRBD2 on 5 matching bases. This CDR3 is 16 amino acids long. Germline V gene data show CDR1 as MDHEN and CDR2 as SYDVKM. CDR3 sequence (DNA): TGTGCCAACAGTTTCCCCGGGGATCCTAAGACAGATACGCAGTATTTT. It specifies CANSFPGDPKTDTQYF. Using reference TRBV28 and TRBJ2-3 for the parts outside the CDR3, the full variable domain is DVKVTQSSRYLVKRTGEKVFLECVQDMDHENMFWYRQDPGLGLRLIYFSYDVKMKEKGDIPEGYSVSREKKERFSLILESASTNQTSMYLCANSFPGDPKTDTQYFGPGTRLTVL.

The genes are TRBV7-9 and TRBJ2-7; TRBD2 matches at 8 bases. Per the germline V gene, CDR1 is SEHNR and CDR2 is FQNEAQ (reference sequence). The CDR3 length is 14 residues. J lost 4 bases, V lost 5 bases, and 7 bases had no gene match. DNA for the CDR3: TGTGCCAGCAGCGCCTGGACTAGCAGTTACGAGCAGTACGTC. It translates to CASSAWTSSYEQYV.

The rearrangement links TRBV29-1 to TRBJ1-5, with D possibly being TRBD1 (5 bases). Trimming shortened V by 6 bases and J by 3 bases, and 18 bases separated the two germline ends. This CDR3 region has 15 residues. Germline CDR1 is SQVTM and CDR2 is ANQGSEA. DNA for the CDR3: TGCAGCGTCCAAGGGGAGGCAGCCTCCAATCAGCCCCAGCATTTT. Residues: CSVQGEAASNQPQHF. The entire variable domain, with the rest obtained from reference TRBV29-1 and TRBJ1-5, is as follows: SAVISQKPSRDICQRGTSLTIQCQVDSQVTMMFWYRQQPGQSLTLIATANQGSEATYESGFVIDKFPISRPNLTFSTLTVSNMSPEDSSIYLCSVQGEAASNQPQHFGDGTRLSIL.

In regard to this clonotype: Given a much more abundant clone one base away, this may be a read error. The chain recombines TRBV12-3 or TRBV12-4 with TRBJ1-6; D gene ambiguous. This CDR3 comprises 14 residues. The CDR3: CASSSGLINSPLLF. The CDR3 region has the DNA TGTGCCAGCAGTTCCGGGTTGATTAATTCACCCCTCCTCTTT.

The genes are TRBV5-1 and TRBJ2-2; 8 positions agree with TRBD2. CDR3 length: 18 amino acids. Germline V gene data show CDR1 as SGHRS and CDR2 as YFSETQ. V lost 0 bases to trimming and J lost 3 bases; unmatched junction nucleotides: 10. The DNA for the CDR3 is TGCGCCAGCAGCTTGGCACCAGGACTAGCCGTTGACACCGGGGAGCTGTTTTTT. Amino acids: CASSLAPGLAVDTGELFF.

The chain joins TRBV2 to TRBJ1-2, with D possibly matching TRBD1 (5 bases). Germline CDR1 and CDR2: SNHLY and FYNNEI. The V end lost 9 bases, the J end lost 6 bases, and 23 bases lay between the germline ends. The CDR3 sequence is 15 residues long. This CDR3 reads CASLPPGAKGNGYTF. The CDR3 region has the DNA TGTGCCAGTCTTCCCCCCGGGGCTAAGGGGAATGGCTACACCTTC.

This clonotype was detected only a few times. The rearrangement links TRBV25-1 to TRBJ1-3; no firm D call. The V end lost 3 bases, the J end lost 0 bases, and 9 bases lay between the germline ends. This CDR3 spans 15 amino acids. Germline CDR1 reads MGHDK; CDR2 reads SYGVNS. As DNA, the CDR3 is TGTGCCAGCAGTGACCCCGGCCTCTCTGGAAACACCATATATTTT. Its translation is CASSDPGLSGNTIYF.

This clonotype was seen a handful of times. CDR3: CSARVRRTAEQFF. For the CDR3, the DNA is TGCAGTGCTAGAGTGAGAAGGACTGCAGAGCAGTTCTTC. This chain uses TRBV20-1 with TRBJ2-1; TRBD2 might be the D (5 bases). Germline values: CDR1 DFQATT, CDR2 SNEGSKA (reference sequence). CDR3 length: 13 residues. V was shortened by 1 base and J by 10 bases, with 14 bases between the two germline ends.